This T cell receptor beta chain was captured by sequencing in a study of beta chain features in type 1 diabetes. As for the study in general: Analysis included about 100 million sorted cells drawn from all samples.

In its sample, this clone was seen a few times. The CDR3 sequence is 14 residues long. V dropped 4 bases and J dropped 0; count of bases not matched to a gene: 0. Germline loops: CDR1 ENHRY, CDR2 SYGVKD. Using CD45RO/CCR7/CD25/CD127/CD95/CD27, CD4+ naive, central memory, regulatory and stem cell-like memory cells were sorted. Expressed TCRB transcripts were sequenced after all isolated RNA was converted to cDNA. Using immunoSEQ multiplex PCR, the repertoire was profiled, and TCRdb retains in-frame clones only, with some absent. The repertoire consists of about 110,000 clones, with 30% to 40% occurring once and the leading ten covering about 0.07%.

This chain joins TRBV10-3 and TRBJ1-2; 9 bases line up with TRBD1. The receptor was derived from a woman aged 18-30 years in good health. The sequenced sample consisted of stem cell memory CD4+ T cells from blood. CDR3 protein: CAISGQGANYGYTF. The CDR3 DNA is TGTGCCATCAGTGGACAGGGGGCTAACTATGGCTACACCTTC.